Shown below are 3 T cell receptor beta chains from a single sample sequenced in a study of shared clonotypes between healthy human individuals. Sequencing used immunoSEQ multiplex PCR; TCRdb keeps in-frame clones, though not all of them. Here the sample spans about 2 million clones, just under 95% being singletons. The naive CD8 fraction comprised CD45RO-negative cells positively selected for CCR7 and excluded terminally differentiated effector memory CD45RA+ cells. Input material: naive CD8+ T cells sorted from blood. The receptors derive from a man between 18 and 29 years old in good health.

This chain joins TRBV19 and TRBJ2-7, with TRBD2 identical over 8 bases. The trim removed 5 bases at V and 4 bases at J, leaving 10 bases unmatched. Looked up from germline, CDR1 is LNHDA and CDR2 is SQIVND (reference sequence). This CDR3 has 15 residues. The CDR3 region is CASSAAAGGLYEQYF. In nucleotides, the CDR3 is TGTGCCAGTAGTGCCGCGGCGGGAGGATTATACGAGCAGTACTTC.

This clone was seen just once. This chain joins TRBV12-5 and TRBJ2-1; D tentatively reads TRBD1 or TRBD2 (5 bases each). The germline V gene encodes CDR1 LGHNT and CDR2 FRNRAP. V shed 1 base and J shed 9 bases, with 10 bases lying between them. The CDR3 has 13 amino acids. The CDR3: CASGLDHGGEQFF. The CDR3 nucleotides read TGTGCTAGTGGTTTGGACCATGGGGGTGAGCAGTTCTTC.

About this clone: Distinct nucleotide sequences in the sample also encode this CDR3. The chain employs TRBV29-1 and TRBJ2-7; D unclear. The V gene's germline CDR1 is SQVTM and CDR2 ANQGSEA. The CDR3 sequence is 12 residues long. V was shortened by 0 bases and J by 4 bases, with 7 bases between the two germline ends. The CDR3 protein is CSVEDERYEQYF. The CDR3 DNA is TGCAGCGTTGAAGACGAGAGGTACGAGCAGTACTTC.